This TCR beta chain was observed in a study of blood T cell repertoires in COVID-19. Study at large: PBMCs, B-cell-depleted T cells, or T cells provided the cDNA or gDNA that made up the material.

Some clones are missing from TCRdb's copy, which holds only in-frame ones; the method was immunoSEQ multiplex PCR. This sample has 300,000 or so clones, with 91% found just once. Seattle cases were enrolled at active infection and followed longitudinally. The germline V gene encodes CDR1 SGHTA and CDR2 FQGTGA. J lost 0 bases, V lost 1 base, and 1 base had no gene match. CDR3 length: 15 amino acids. The sequence came from a woman in her twenties or thirties with COVID-19, enrolled during active disease. The material sequenced was peripheral blood. The V and J genes are TRBV7-3 and TRBJ2-3, with TRBD1 matching 7 bases. CDR3 coding DNA: TGTGCCAGCAGCTTAAACAGGGGAAGCACAGATACGCAGTATTTT. It is translated as CASSLNRGSTDTQYF.